This TCR beta chain was found in a study of T-cell reconstitution after alpha-beta-depleted transplantation in children. On this clonotype itself: Its antigen is not identified.

Using unique molecular identifiers, the investigators prepared the TCRbeta library. TCRdb re-derived calls from the PCR reads in MiXCR, one entry per CDR3 protein. The table includes approximately 1,000,000 distinct CDR3 sequences, less than 30% detected once. Whole-study findings and limits: One year after transplant, T-cell counts and diversity came mostly from newly produced T cells. After transplant, high TCRbeta diversity at day 60 in some patients arose from surviving recipient T cells and thymic progenitors. Expanded graft clones numbering several hundred reportedly gave rise to alpha-beta T cells about two months after transplant.

Germline V lookup: CDR1 SQVTM, CDR2 ANQGSEA. The CDR3 is 12 amino acids. The V end was cut by 6 bases, the J end by 8 bases, with 14 bases between. Source: PBMCs, mostly from graft donor cells, taken 360 days after TCRalphabeta/CD19-depleted stem cell transplant. The gene calls are TRBV29-1 and TRBJ2-4; possible D gene TRBD1, 6 bases. The origin of this receptor is a boy in the first two years of life who had a stem cell transplant for SCID, so the T cells may come from the graft donor. This chain's CDR3 is CSVKKDRDIQYF. Here the CDR3 DNA reads TGCAGCGTCAAAAAGGACAGAGACATTCAGTACTTC.